Below, 23 T cell receptor beta chains from the same sample are listed, as sequenced in a study of cytomegalovirus exposure and HLA in healthy donors. Clones were read by immunoSEQ multiplex PCR, and TCRdb kept only the in-frame ones, dropping some. The sample includes 200,000 or so clones, 84% of them seen just once. Sequenced input: PBMCs. These receptor sequences come from a man between 18 and 29 years old in good health and CMV-seropositive.

This chain uses TRBV27 with TRBJ2-5, with D possibly matching TRBD1 (5 bases). CDR1 and CDR2 (germline): MNHEY, SMNVEV (reference sequence). The CDR3 is 14 amino acids. Trimming pared 5 bases from V and 1 base from J, leaving 11 bases between. The CDR3 sequence: CASSRTPLQETQYF. The CDR3 nucleotides read TGTGCCAGCAGTCGGACACCACTCCAAGAGACCCAGTACTTC.

V usage is TRBV6-1 and J usage is TRBJ2-1; TRBD2 matches at 11 bases. J lost 9 bases, V lost 10 bases, and 11 bases had no gene match. Per germline, CDR1 MNHNS and CDR2 SASEGT. CDR3 length equals 14 residues. The CDR3 here is CATLGSGRAPEQFF. The CDR3, as DNA: TGTGCCACCCTTGGTAGCGGGAGGGCCCCTGAGCAGTTCTTC.

The chain recombines TRBV5-1 with TRBJ2-5, with D possibly being TRBD1 (6 bases). The germline CDR1 and CDR2 sequences are SGHRS and YFSETQ. Trimming cost V 4 bases and J 8 bases, with 18 bases left between them. The CDR3 length is 14 residues. In DNA form, the CDR3 reads TGCGCCAGCAGCGCCTCCCGGGACACCGGCACCCAGTACTTC. Its translation: CASSASRDTGTQYF.

CDR3 in DNA: TGTGCCAGCAGTCTCTCGGGGAGCTCCTACGAGCAGTACTTC. Translated: CASSLSGSSYEQYF. This chain joins TRBV6-5 and TRBJ2-7; TRBD2 is a possible D gene (5 bases). The CDR3 runs 14 residues. Trimming removed 5 bases at V and 0 bases at J, with 11 bases between. CDR1 is MNHEY and CDR2 is SVGAGI in the germline V gene.

This chain links TRBV11-3 with TRBJ2-3, with D unclear. This CDR3 has 12 amino acids. V was clipped by 5 bases and J by 8 bases, with 11 bases between them. Germline V gene data show CDR1 as SGHNT and CDR2 as YENEEA. CDR3 in DNA: TGTGCCAGCAGCACCCGAGGCGGTACGCAGTATTTT. It codes for CASSTRGGTQYF.

The V call is TRBV5-4, the J call TRBJ2-1; 8 bases match TRBD2. The V segment lost 6 bases and the J segment 10 bases; nucleotides outside the gene matches: 18. Looked up from germline, CDR1 is SGHNT and CDR2 is YYREEE (reference sequence). The CDR3 spans 16 residues. DNA for the CDR3: TGTGCCAGCAAGGGGGGCGGGCTAGCGGGCCCCTCGGAGCAGTTCTTC. This sequence encodes CASKGGGLAGPSEQFF.

The chain has TRBV7-2 and TRBJ2-1; D gene uncertain. The germline CDR1 and CDR2 sequences are SGHTA and FQGNSA. The germline V and J ends were trimmed by 4 bases and 9 bases, with 10 bases remaining between them. This CDR3 is 12 amino acids long. The DNA of the CDR3 is TGTGCCAGCAGCTCAGGCCCTTCTGAGCAGTTCTTC. Translated: CASSSGPSEQFF.

This clone was seen just once. This chain links TRBV7-8 with TRBJ2-7, with TRBD1 matching 9 bases. The CDR3 runs to 15 residues. V shed 4 bases and J 6 bases; nucleotides not matched to a gene: 10. Germline values: CDR1 SGHVS, CDR2 FQNEAQ. The CDR3 region is CASSSGQGASSEQYF. CDR3 nucleotides: TGTGCCAGCAGCTCGGGACAGGGAGCAAGTTCCGAGCAGTACTTC.

The chain uses TRBV7-2 and TRBJ2-7; 7 nucleotides match TRBD1. The trim removed 1 base at V and 6 bases at J, leaving 12 bases unmatched. The CDR3 spans 16 residues. The germline V gene encodes CDR1 SGHTA and CDR2 FQGNSA. The CDR3, as DNA: TGTGCCAGCAGCTTAGTTTGGCGGACAGGATCGGTCGAGCAGTACTTC. Translation gives CASSLVWRTGSVEQYF.

The table lists this clone with many counts. The chain couples TRBV28 to TRBJ2-7; perhaps TRBD1 as D (5 bases). This CDR3 is 13 amino acids long. The germline V gene has CDR1 MDHEN and CDR2 SYDVKM. V lost 5 bases and J 4 bases, leaving 12 bases between the germline ends. The CDR3 loop reads CASSGIDSYEQYF. CDR3 DNA sequence: TGTGCCAGCAGTGGCATCGACAGTTACGAGCAGTACTTC.

The V gene is TRBV18, the J gene TRBJ2-7, with D uncertain. From germline, CDR1 is KGHSH and CDR2 LQKENI. Trimming took off 0 bases at V and 5 bases at J, with 11 bases between the two ends. The length of the CDR3 is 14 residues. The CDR3 loop reads CASSPPTRWDEQYF. Written as DNA, the CDR3 is TGTGCCAGCTCACCACCCACGAGGTGGGACGAGCAGTACTTC. Full variable domain (missing parts from reference TRBV18 and TRBJ2-7): NAGVMQNPRHLVRRRGQEARLRCSPMKGHSHVYWYRQLPEEGLKFMVYLQKENIIDESGMPKERFSAEFPKEGPSILRIQQVVRGDSAAYFCASSPPTRWDEQYFGPGTRLTVT.

The V gene is TRBV18, the J gene TRBJ1-4, with D possibly matching TRBD1 (5 bases). The length of the CDR3 is 15 residues. Trimming left V 4 bases short and J 7 bases short, with 16 bases between. The germline gives CDR1 KGHSH, CDR2 LQKENI. CDR3 DNA sequence: TGTGCCAGCTCACACGAACAGGAGGAGGGTGAAAAACTGTTTTTT. Its translation is CASSHEQEEGEKLFF. Full variable domain (remainder filled in from reference TRBV18 and TRBJ1-4): NAGVMQNPRHLVRRRGQEARLRCSPMKGHSHVYWYRQLPEEGLKFMVYLQKENIIDESGMPKERFSAEFPKEGPSILRIQQVVRGDSAAYFCASSHEQEEGEKLFFGSGTQLSVL.

This clone was recorded only once. The CDR3 sequence: CASSRISTDRHSYEQYF. In DNA, the CDR3 is TGTGCCAGCAGCCGGATCTCAACCGACAGGCACTCCTACGAGCAGTACTTC. V gene TRBV7-3 combines with J gene TRBJ2-7; D perhaps matches TRBD1 (6 bases). Trimming removed 5 bases from V and 0 bases from J, with 20 bases in between. This CDR3 region has 17 residues. Germline lookup yields CDR1 SGHTA and CDR2 FQGTGA.

This clone was counted between two and nine times. V is TRBV30 and J is TRBJ2-7; a weak D match, TRBD1 (8 bases). From germline, CDR1 is GTSNPN and CDR2 SVGIG (reference sequence). This CDR3 region has 15 residues. V was shortened by 3 bases and J by 0 bases, with 15 bases between the two germline ends. The CDR3 here is CAWREHRGGSYEQYF. The CDR3 coding sequence is TGTGCCTGGAGGGAACACAGGGGGGGCTCCTACGAGCAGTACTTC.

J is TRBJ2-2 and V is TRBV9, with D tentatively TRBD2 (5 bases). This CDR3 is 16 amino acids long. The germline V gene has CDR1 SGDLS and CDR2 YYNGEE. V was pared by 4 bases and J by 4 bases, with 17 bases between. The CDR3 spells CASSPWSSGITGELFF. CDR3 bases: TGTGCCAGCAGCCCCTGGTCGTCGGGGATCACCGGGGAGCTGTTTTTT.

The genes are TRBV28 and TRBJ1-4, with D possibly TRBD1 on 6 matching bases. Germline values: CDR1 MDHEN, CDR2 SYDVKM. This CDR3 contains 14 residues. Trimming took off 5 bases at V and 7 bases at J, with 14 bases between the two ends. The CDR3 sequence: CASSPTRGGEKLFF. The CDR3 DNA reads as TGTGCCAGCAGTCCCACCAGGGGCGGTGAAAAACTGTTTTTT.

Here the CDR3 DNA reads TGTGCCAGCAGTGGCTGGGGGGGAGGGTCCACAAACATTCAGTACTTC. It specifies CASSGWGGGSTNIQYF. The chain is built from TRBV25-1 and TRBJ2-4; the match to TRBD2 covers 7 bases. The CDR3 length is 16 residues. Germline V CDR1 and CDR2: MGHDK, SYGVNS. After removal of 4 bases from V and 6 bases from J, the junction contained 12 bases not matched to a gene.

The chain has TRBV18 and TRBJ1-1; 9 nucleotides agree with TRBD1. The CDR3 runs to 16 residues. Germline V gene lookup returns CDR1 KGHSH and CDR2 LQKENI. V gave up 3 bases and J gave up 4 bases; unmatched junction bases: 9. CDR3 nucleotides: TGTGCCAGCTCACCGAGAGCCGGACAGGGGAGCACTGAAGCTTTCTTT. Residues: CASSPRAGQGSTEAFF.

This clone was seen a single time. J is TRBJ2-2 and V is TRBV11-3; 10 positions match TRBD1. The CDR3 consists of 18 residues. V shed 5 bases and J 2 bases; nucleotides not matched to a gene: 11. Per germline, CDR1 SGHNT and CDR2 YENEEA. CDR3 DNA sequence: TGTGCCAGCAGCCCTAGCTGGGACAGGGGCCTTAACACCGGGGAGCTGTTTTTT. The encoded protein is CASSPSWDRGLNTGELFF.

The chain carries TRBV18 and TRBJ1-1; 10 nucleotides match TRBD1. V was pared by 3 bases and J by 3 bases, with 4 bases of the junction left unmatched. Germline V gives CDR1 KGHSH, CDR2 LQKENI. The CDR3 is 15 residues long. The CDR3 region is CASSPDRGVDTEAFF. In DNA, the CDR3 is TGTGCCAGCTCACCGGACAGGGGGGTCGACACTGAAGCTTTCTTT.

The chain links TRBV11-3 to TRBJ2-5; D might be TRBD1 (6 bases). This CDR3 contains 13 residues. V was shortened by 6 bases and J by 5 bases, with 13 bases between the two germline ends. Germline loops: CDR1 SGHNT, CDR2 YENEEA. The DNA of the CDR3 is TGTGCCAGCAGTCCGGTTACAGGGGAGACCCAGTACTTC. Its protein product is CASSPVTGETQYF.

The chain uses TRBV5-4 and TRBJ2-3; no clear D gene. V was pared by 0 bases and J by 0 bases, with 14 bases between. In germline, CDR1 is SGHNT, CDR2 YYREEE (reference sequence). This CDR3 has 17 amino acids. Here the CDR3 DNA reads TGTGCCAGCAGCTTGGTGGGTTCTGCGACAAGCACAGATACGCAGTATTTT. It translates to CASSLVGSATSTDTQYF.

The rearrangement links TRBV2 to TRBJ1-5; no clear D gene. Trimming left V 4 bases short and J 4 bases short, with 14 bases between. This CDR3 contains 15 residues. Germline V gives CDR1 SNHLY, CDR2 FYNNEI. The CDR3 sequence is CASSGGQSANQPQHF. Written as DNA, the CDR3 is TGTGCCAGCAGTGGTGGGCAGTCCGCTAATCAGCCCCAGCATTTT.